A single TCR beta chain is shown here with its context. Antigen unknown. The CDR3 covers 15 residues. V was pared by 2 bases and J by 1 base, with 2 bases of the junction left unmatched. Germline-derived CDR1 and CDR2 are SGHRS and YFSETQ. The data were obtained in a study of cytomegalovirus exposure and HLA in healthy donors. Use of 60 Vbeta and 13 Jbeta primers characterized the PCR. TCRdb keeps only in-frame clones here, not all; method: immunoSEQ multiplex PCR. This sample yields around 70,000 clones, of which 86% are seen a single time; 2% belongs to the top ten. Study-level points and caveats: TRBV6-2, TRBV6-3 and some other V segments were excluded as indistinguishable. Cytomegalovirus-associated TCR beta chains were listed, numbering 150 to 200. By a later analysis, the bulk of CMV-associated TCR beta chains appeared HLA-restricted. Rare TCR sequences predominated, though certain public TCRs were found in many donors.

This chain joins TRBV5-1 and TRBJ2-5, with 10 bases aligning to TRBD1. This clonotype was obtained from a woman aged 25 to 39 in good health and CMV-seronegative. The specimen was PBMCs. CDR3 sequence (DNA): TGCGCCAGCAGCTTCGGGACAGGGGTCCAAGAGACCCAGTACTTC. The encoded protein is CASSFGTGVQETQYF.